These 31 T cell receptor beta chains came from one sample sequenced in a study of cytomegalovirus exposure and HLA in healthy donors. Primers for the PCR totalled 60 Vbeta and 13 Jbeta. Sequenced by immunoSEQ multiplex PCR; TCRdb stores in-frame clones only, minus some. The sample holds 150,000 to 170,000 clones, roughly 70% seen once. Input material: PBMCs. Receptors originate from a man between 25 and 39 years old in good health and CMV-seronegative.

The rearrangement joins TRBV6-5 to TRBJ2-6; 8 bases map to TRBD2. CDR1 is MNHEY and CDR2 is SVGAGI in the germline V gene. V lost 10 bases to trimming and J lost 0 bases; unmatched junction nucleotides: 5. The CDR3 length is 15 residues. For the CDR3, the DNA is TGTGCCATCAGCGGGGGAGTCTCTGGGGCCAACGTCCTGACTTTC. Encoded protein: CAISGGVSGANVLTF.

The V call is TRBV2, the J call TRBJ2-1, with TRBD1 matching over 10 bases. V shed 8 bases, J shed 4 bases, and the junction held 8 bases outside the gene matches. The CDR3 runs 15 residues. Looked up from germline, CDR1 is SNHLY and CDR2 is FYNNEI. The CDR3 loop reads CASGRGQGLYNEQFF. CDR3 DNA: TGTGCCAGCGGTAGGGGACAGGGGTTATACAATGAGCAGTTCTTC.

The rearrangement joins TRBV7-3 to TRBJ2-3, with D maybe TRBD1 (6 bases). The CDR3 totals 15 residues. The germline V gene has CDR1 SGHTA and CDR2 FQGTGA. V was cut by 5 bases and J by 3 bases, with 15 bases left in between. The CDR3 DNA sequence: TGTGCCAGCAGCCCCCGGACAGCTGCAACAGATACGCAGTATTTT. Protein sequence: CASSPRTAATDTQYF.

This clone showed up just a few times. The chain is built from TRBV5-6 and TRBJ2-3, with TRBD1 matching over 11 bases. The CDR3 extends over 15 amino acids. V was pared by 5 bases and J by 4 bases, with 6 bases of the junction left unmatched. Germline V CDR1 and CDR2: SGHDT, YYEEEE. Here the CDR3 DNA reads TGTGCCAGCAGTCCTCGGACAGGGGGCCCAGATACGCAGTATTTT. Protein: CASSPRTGGPDTQYF. The full variable domain, with the rest looked up from reference TRBV5-6 and TRBJ2-3, is DAGVTQSPTHLIKTRGQQVTLRCSPKSGHDTVSWYQQALGQGPQFIFQYYEEEERQRGNFPDRFSGHQFPNYSSELNVNALLLGDSALYLCASSPRTGGPDTQYFGPGTRLTVL.

The rearrangement links TRBV11-3 to TRBJ2-6; 12 bases match TRBD1. Germline V CDR1 and CDR2: SGHNT, YENEEA. J lost 4 bases, V lost 5 bases, and 6 bases had no gene match. The CDR3 contains 17 residues. The chain's CDR3 is CASSPGQGAKGANVLTF. In DNA form, the CDR3 reads TGTGCCAGCAGCCCGGGACAGGGGGCGAAGGGGGCCAACGTCCTGACTTTC.

This clone was detected a few times. J is TRBJ2-1 and V is TRBV5-6, with a tentative D call TRBD2 (6 bases). Germline values: CDR1 SGHDT, CDR2 YYEEEE. V lost 4 bases to trimming and J lost 2 bases, with 16 bases between them. CDR3 length: 16 residues. The chain's CDR3 is CASSPKGEATYNEQFF. The CDR3 bases are TGTGCCAGCAGCCCGAAAGGGGAGGCCACCTACAATGAGCAGTTCTTC.

The V and J genes are TRBV19 and TRBJ2-2; 10 bases line up with TRBD1. J lost 5 bases, V lost 7 bases, and 7 bases had no gene match. This CDR3 has 15 amino acids. Germline CDR1 reads LNHDA; CDR2 reads SQIVND (reference sequence). Written as DNA, the CDR3 is TGTGCCAGTACCCCGGGACAGGGGTGGACCGGGGAGCTGTTTTTT. Translated, it gives CASTPGQGWTGELFF.

This clone showed up just once. The CDR3 nucleotides read TGTGCCAGCAACCCTGAGAGTCGGCAGTTCTTC. This gives the protein CASNPESRQFF. J is TRBJ2-1 and V is TRBV9; no clear D. This CDR3 spans 11 amino acids. Germline V gene data show CDR1 as SGDLS and CDR2 as YYNGEE. V lost 6 bases, J lost 12 bases, and 13 bases lay in between.

The J gene is TRBJ2-7, the V gene TRBV7-3; D might be TRBD2 (6 bases). CDR1 SGHTA and CDR2 FQGTGA come from the germline V gene. V lost 5 bases and J lost 6, with 14 bases in between. The CDR3 loop spans 13 amino acids. The CDR3 here is CASSPGSEGEQYF. For the CDR3, the DNA is TGTGCCAGCAGCCCGGGCTCGGAGGGCGAGCAGTACTTC.

V gene TRBV7-9 combines with J gene TRBJ2-1, with D possibly TRBD1 on 5 matching bases. V was trimmed by 5 bases and J by 6 bases, leaving 17 bases between them. The CDR3 is made up of 15 amino acids. CDR1 and CDR2 (germline): SEHNR, FQNEAQ (reference sequence). The CDR3 DNA is TGTGCCAGCAGCCACAAAAACAGGATTAGCAATGAGCAGTTCTTC. It specifies CASSHKNRISNEQFF.

The chain is built from TRBV7-8 and TRBJ1-1; D unclear. In germline, CDR1 is SGHVS, CDR2 FQNEAQ. CDR3 length: 11 residues. The V end was cut by 7 bases, the J end by 8 bases, with 11 bases between. CDR3 in DNA: TGTGCCAGCACCGGCGGGGAGGAAGCTTTCTTT. Residues: CASTGGEEAFF.

V is TRBV6-4 and J is TRBJ2-3; TRBD1 matches 12 bases. V was clipped by 3 bases and J by 4 bases; unmatched bases: 2. CDR1 is MRHNA and CDR2 is SNTAGT in the germline V gene. The CDR3 is 15 residues long. The DNA for the CDR3 is TGTGCCAGCAGTGATGGGACAGGGGGCCCAGATACGCAGTATTTT. Its translation: CASSDGTGGPDTQYF.

This chain links TRBV9 with TRBJ2-5, with 9 bases lining up with TRBD2. CDR1 SGDLS and CDR2 YYNGEE come from the germline V gene. J lost 1 base, V lost 1 base, and 8 bases had no gene match. This CDR3 contains 17 residues. The CDR3 sequence: CASSVRGSGGFQETQYF. Here the CDR3 DNA reads TGTGCCAGCAGCGTAAGGGGTAGCGGGGGATTCCAAGAGACCCAGTACTTC.

This clone was observed a handful of times. The rearrangement uses TRBV18 and TRBJ1-3; D call uncertain. The V end lost 3 bases, the J end lost 1 base, and 13 bases lay between the germline ends. CDR3 size: 16 residues. CDR1 KGHSH and CDR2 LQKENI come from the germline V gene. The CDR3 DNA is TGTGCCAGCTCACCCCTTGGAGGGTTTTCTGGAAACACCATATATTTT. This encodes CASSPLGGFSGNTIYF.

In its sample, this clone was seen many times. The genes are TRBV6-1 and TRBJ2-3; no firm D call. The CDR3 is 15 residues long. Between the trimmed V and J ends, which lost 4 bases and 1 base, there was a span of 12 bases. Per the germline V gene, CDR1 is MNHNS and CDR2 is SASEGT. CDR3 bases: TGTGCCAGCAGTGTATCGGTCCCTGGCACAGATACGCAGTATTTT. This translates into CASSVSVPGTDTQYF.

The chain combines TRBV28 with TRBJ2-1; TRBD1 is a possible D gene (6 bases). This CDR3 has 12 amino acids. CDR1 is MDHEN, CDR2 SYDVKM, per germline. V was shortened by 7 bases and J by 4 bases, with 8 bases between the two germline ends. CDR3 in amino acids: CASKRGYNEQFF. The DNA of the CDR3 is TGTGCCAGCAAGAGGGGGTACAATGAGCAGTTCTTC. The variable domain in full, completed from reference TRBV28 and TRBJ2-1, reads DVKVTQSSRYLVKRTGEKVFLECVQDMDHENMFWYRQDPGLGLRLIYFSYDVKMKEKGDIPEGYSVSREKKERFSLILESASTNQTSMYLCASKRGYNEQFFGPGTRLTVL.

This chain joins TRBV28 and TRBJ2-1; 7 nucleotides align to TRBD1. Germline-derived CDR1 and CDR2 are MDHEN and SYDVKM. The CDR3 spans 11 residues. The CDR3 sequence: CGSTGPNEQFF. DNA of the CDR3: TGTGGCTCGACAGGGCCCAATGAGCAGTTCTTC.

This chain uses TRBV19 with TRBJ2-6; the D is unclear. The V and J ends lost 6 bases and 5 bases respectively, with 11 bases between them. The germline V gene encodes CDR1 LNHDA and CDR2 SQIVND (reference sequence). This CDR3 has 14 amino acids. In nucleotides, the CDR3 is TGTGCCAGTAGAAGAGAGGCCTGGGCCAACGTCCTGACTTTC. It is translated as CASRREAWANVLTF.

The J gene is TRBJ2-1, the V gene TRBV6-1; 7 nucleotides line up with TRBD2. The CDR3 has 15 residues. The V gene's germline CDR1 is MNHNS and CDR2 SASEGT. The ends lost 7 bases at V and 7 bases at J; junction bases unmatched: 13. CDR3 sequence reads: CASTNGAGEVNEQFF. In DNA, the CDR3 is TGTGCCAGCACCAACGGTGCGGGGGAGGTAAATGAGCAGTTCTTC.

This clone was detected only a few times. The gene calls are TRBV5-1 and TRBJ1-6; 8 positions match TRBD1. The CDR3 is made up of 17 amino acids. The V segment lost 4 bases and the J segment 0 bases; nucleotides outside the gene matches: 6. Germline CDR1 SGHRS, CDR2 YFSETQ. In DNA form, the CDR3 reads TGCGCCAGCAGCACCCGGGACAGGACCTCCTATAATTCACCCCTCCACTTT. Translation: CASSTRDRTSYNSPLHF.

V and J are TRBV19 and TRBJ1-1; D may be TRBD1 (6 bases). This CDR3 has 16 amino acids. Germline loops: CDR1 LNHDA, CDR2 SQIVND (reference sequence). V lost 8 bases to trimming and J lost 1 base, with 20 bases between them. In DNA form, the CDR3 reads TGTGCCAGTCAGACCCTACAGGGATCTTGGAACACTGAAGCTTTCTTT. This encodes CASQTLQGSWNTEAFF.

The V gene is TRBV6-5, the J gene TRBJ1-4; TRBD1 matches at 7 bases. The CDR3 loop spans 14 amino acids. V lost 5 bases and J lost 7; bases outside the gene matches: 7. Per the germline V gene, CDR1 is MNHEY and CDR2 is SVGAGI. CDR3 region: CASSPGQKGEKLFF. CDR3 in DNA: TGTGCCAGCAGTCCGGGACAGAAGGGTGAAAAACTGTTTTTT.

The chain uses TRBV7-9 and TRBJ1-2; D unclear. This CDR3 has 14 residues. Germline loops: CDR1 SEHNR, CDR2 FQNEAQ (reference sequence). With 2 bases removed from V and 4 bases from J, the gap between germline ends came to 11 bases. The CDR3 nucleotides read TGTGCCAGCAGCTTATCCGCAGAGCGCTATGGCTACACCTTC. Protein product: CASSLSAERYGYTF.

The table lists this clone with a few counts. The chain employs TRBV11-1 and TRBJ2-7; maybe TRBD2 (5 bases). The length of the CDR3 is 13 residues. Germline V CDR1 and CDR2: SGHAT, FQDESV (reference sequence). Trimming took 5 bases from V and 4 from J, leaving 12 bases between them. CDR3 residues: CASSPRGRYEQYF. The CDR3 DNA sequence: TGTGCCAGCAGCCCAAGAGGGCGGTACGAGCAGTACTTC.

The V call is TRBV15, the J call TRBJ2-7; D gene unclear. This CDR3 is 15 amino acids long. The ends were cut back, 0 bases at V and 0 bases at J, with 9 bases in the middle. In germline, CDR1 is LNHNV, CDR2 YYDKDF (reference sequence). The CDR3 DNA sequence: TGTGCCACCAGCAGAGATTATGAGGCCTCCTACGAGCAGTACTTC. Translated: CATSRDYEASYEQYF. The entire variable domain, with the rest obtained from reference TRBV15 and TRBJ2-7, is as follows: DAMVIQNPRYQVTQFGKPVTLSCSQTLNHNVMYWYQQKSSQAPKLLFHYYDKDFNNEADTPDNFQSRRPNTSFCFLDIRSPGLGDTAMYLCATSRDYEASYEQYFGPGTRLTVT.

Only one count was recorded for this clone. This chain connects TRBV27 to TRBJ2-5; 8 nucleotides align to TRBD1. The CDR3 spans 14 residues. V lost 2 bases and J lost 1; bases outside the gene matches: 0. CDR1 MNHEY and CDR2 SMNVEV come from the germline V gene (reference sequence). CDR3 region: CASSLDRGQETQYF. Written as DNA, the CDR3 is TGTGCCAGCAGTTTAGACAGGGGCCAAGAGACCCAGTACTTC.

The rearrangement uses TRBV5-6 and TRBJ1-6, with 9 nucleotides matching TRBD1. The CDR3 length is 14 residues. CDR1 and CDR2 from the germline V gene are SGHDT and YYEEEE. Trimming at V came to 4 bases and at J to 8 bases, leaving 4 bases not matched to a gene. The CDR3 region is CASSLGDRDSPLHF. The DNA for the CDR3 is TGTGCCAGCAGCCTGGGGGACAGGGATTCACCCCTCCACTTT.

The rearrangement uses TRBV7-3 and TRBJ2-1, with 7 positions matching TRBD2. Trimming removed 2 bases from V and 0 bases from J; junction bases left unmatched: 7. The CDR3 consists of 17 residues. The germline gives CDR1 SGHTA, CDR2 FQGTGA. CDR3 protein: CASSLLGGGSSYNEQFF. CDR3 DNA: TGTGCCAGCAGCTTATTGGGCGGGGGAAGCTCCTACAATGAGCAGTTCTTC.

The CDR3 DNA follows: TGTGCCAGCAGCTTAGAGGTGACTAGCCCCTCGAATGAGCAGTTCTTC. This sequence encodes CASSLEVTSPSNEQFF. The chain links TRBV7-2 to TRBJ2-1, with TRBD2 identical over 7 bases. Germline loops: CDR1 SGHTA, CDR2 FQGNSA. Trimming at V came to 1 base and at J to 7 bases, leaving 10 bases not matched to a gene. There are 16 residues in the CDR3.

V gene TRBV28 combines with J gene TRBJ1-4; D possibly corresponds to TRBD1 (5 bases). This CDR3 has 17 residues. Per germline, CDR1 MDHEN and CDR2 SYDVKM. The V end was cut by 7 bases, the J end by 3 bases, with 21 bases between. As DNA, the CDR3 is TGTGCCAGCATTACTCGCTGGGGGGTCCAGGCTAATGAAAAACTGTTTTTT. Its protein is CASITRWGVQANEKLFF.

The V gene is TRBV7-2, the J gene TRBJ2-2; possibly TRBD1 for D (6 bases). V gave up 2 bases and J gave up 7 bases, with 14 bases separating them. The CDR3 is made up of 15 amino acids. CDR1 is SGHTA and CDR2 is FQGNSA in the germline V gene. The CDR3 region has the DNA TGTGCCAGCAGCTTATCTTACAGGGTAGGCGGGGAGCTGTTTTTT. It translates to CASSLSYRVGGELFF. The whole variable domain, remainder taken from reference TRBV7-2 and TRBJ2-2, is GAGVSQSPSNKVTEKGKDVELRCDPISGHTALYWYRQSLGQGLEFLIYFQGNSAPDKSGLPSDRFSAERTGGSVSTLTIQRTQQEDSAVYLCASSLSYRVGGELFFGEGSRLTVL.